The rows below give T cell receptor beta chains drawn from one sample of a study of control samples from healthy donors and cancer patients. The method was immunoSEQ multiplex PCR; TCRdb's version includes in-frame clones alone and lacks a portion of them. The repertoire includes some 74,000 clones, about 94% of them detected once, and under 3.5% sits in the top ten. Sequenced sample: blood. These receptors all come from a woman aged 30 to 39 in good health. Both conserved end residues are trimmed from each CDR3. The D gene is left open where the match is weak.

>TRBD2|TRBV11-2|TRBJ2-7
ASRDRTRTYEQY
>NA|TRBV2|TRBJ1-1
ASTSRQQNTEAF
>NA|TRBV7-8|TRBJ2-5
ASSPGPQETQY
>TRBD2|TRBV4-1|TRBJ2-2
ARSHEGGGARELF
>TRBD2|TRBV11-2|TRBJ2-1
ASSLVLAENYNEQF
>TRBD1|TRBV24-1|TRBJ2-2
ATSDPRGTNTGELF
>NA|TRBV28|TRBJ1-2
AIGTHNYGYT
>TRBD2|TRBV7-2|TRBJ2-3
ASSTPAAGGSTDTQY
>NA|TRBV5-5|TRBJ1-1
ASSLYGQGAF
>TRBD1|TRBV3-1/TRBV3-2|TRBJ1-1
ASSQVGQGNTEAF
>NA|TRBV2|TRBJ1-4
ASSPQAVGREKLF
>NA|TRBV10-3|TRBJ1-2
AITQQGLEGYT
>NA|TRBV14|TRBJ1-6
ASSRASNSPLH
>TRBD2|TRBV30|TRBJ2-5
AWSVVAGGGETQY
>NA|TRBV3-1/TRBV3-2|TRBJ1-5
ASSQGGDQPQH
>NA|TRBV5-1|TRBJ2-3
ASSLEGRRDTQY
>TRBD1|TRBV7-9|TRBJ2-7
ASSDRDRGTYEQY
>NA|TRBV6-1|TRBJ1-2
ASSEGMVAYGYT